The T cell receptor beta chain under discussion was sequenced for a study of T cell responses to AZD1222 COVID-19 vaccine. Study details: Second doses at about 4 or about 12 weeks were pooled.

V lost 0 bases to trimming and J lost 6 bases; unmatched junction nucleotides: 4. This CDR3 spans 15 amino acids. Looked up from germline, CDR1 is SGHAT and CDR2 is FQNNGV. Sequencing was performed with immunoSEQ multiplex PCR; in TCRdb, only in-frame clones are kept and a portion is missing. The data hold 100,000 to 150,000 clones, with 85% to 90% observed a single time. Study conclusions and caveats: It was only a handful of AZD1222 recipients who were seropositive at baseline. The CD4 TCRs associated with vaccination extended across spike and predominated at 160-218 and 743-854.

Note on this clone: Its matching antigen is unknown.

V usage is TRBV11-2 and J usage is TRBJ1-2, with 10 positions matching TRBD1. Specimen: peripheral blood, collected on day 0 of AZD1222 vaccination. This sequence originates from an adult in good health. The CDR3 DNA follows: TGTGCCAGCAGCTTAGACTTTGGACAGGGGGATGGCTACACCTTC. Residues: CASSLDFGQGDGYTF.